The clone carrying this T cell receptor (beta chain) was counted only a few times. The germline V gene has CDR1 DFQATT and CDR2 SNEGSKA (reference sequence). V dropped 3 bases and J dropped 2; count of bases not matched to a gene: 7. The CDR3 spans 15 residues. This specimen belongs to a study of T-cell reconstitution after alpha-beta-depleted transplantation in children. A TCRbeta library incorporating unique molecular identifiers was prepared. TCRdb reanalysed the PCR reads using MiXCR and keeps one entry per CDR3 protein. The sample has about 440,000 distinct CDR3 sequences, around two fifths seen once.

This receptor was taken from a girl aged 2-10 years with aplastic anemia, due to receive a stem cell transplant. Sample: PBMCs, taken before TCRalphabeta/CD19-depleted stem cell transplant. The chain is built from TRBV20-1 and TRBJ1-5; TRBD1 matches at 7 bases. The CDR3 here is CSASSTGTGNQPQHF. CDR3 DNA: TGCAGTGCTAGCTCGACAGGGACGGGCAATCAGCCCCAGCATTTT.